These 31 T cell receptor beta chains were all obtained from the same sample, sequenced in a study of OX40 agonist ivuxolimab in advanced cancers. Measured with immunoSEQ multiplex PCR; TCRdb has only the in-frame clones, and not every one. The sample gives more than 60,000 clones, approximately 90% of which show up once; roughly an eighth is in the top ten. The sample was CD4+ or CD8+ T cells sorted from blood, taken in a trial of the OX40 agonist ivuxolimab. The source of these receptors is an adult with an advanced solid tumor such as melanoma, head and neck, liver or kidney cancer.

The V and J genes are TRBV27 and TRBJ2-7; 10 nucleotides agree with TRBD2. CDR3 size: 14 residues. CDR1 is MNHEY, CDR2 SMNVEV, per germline (reference sequence). V gave up 3 bases and J gave up 7 bases; unmatched junction bases: 6. CDR3 bases: TGTGCCAGCAGTTTCGGGCTAGCGGGAGCTGAGCAGTACTTC. Its translation is CASSFGLAGAEQYF.

CDR3 in DNA: TGTGCCAGCAGCTTCTGGGAGGGGTACACCATATATTTT. Amino acid sequence: CASSFWEGYTIYF. The chain is built from TRBV5-8 and TRBJ1-3, with D possibly matching TRBD1 (5 bases). The germline V gene encodes CDR1 SGHTS and CDR2 YDEGEE. The CDR3 sequence is 13 residues long. V shed 2 bases and J shed 8 bases, with 11 bases lying between them.

The V call is TRBV19, the J call TRBJ2-7; maybe TRBD1 (6 bases). Germline lookup yields CDR1 LNHDA and CDR2 SQIVND (reference sequence). V lost 5 bases to trimming and J lost 6 bases, with 11 bases between them. The CDR3 sequence is 12 residues long. The CDR3 loop reads CASSPGQFEQYF. The CDR3 DNA follows: TGTGCCAGTAGTCCTGGACAGTTCGAGCAGTACTTC.

The J gene is TRBJ2-1, the V gene TRBV6-4; no clear D gene. V lost 2 bases to trimming and J lost 3 bases, with 2 bases between them. This CDR3 spans 12 amino acids. CDR1 is MRHNA, CDR2 SNTAGT, per germline. The CDR3 DNA follows: TGTGCCAGCAGTGACCGCTACAATGAGCAGTTCTTC. Amino acid sequence: CASSDRYNEQFF.

CDR3 DNA sequence: TGTGCCAGCAGCGACTTAGCGGGAGGGCTTACCGGGGAGCTGTTTTTT. It specifies CASSDLAGGLTGELFF. J is TRBJ2-2 and V is TRBV5-8; 11 nucleotides line up with TRBD2. The junction had 7 bases not matched to a gene; V was cut back by 4 bases and J by 5 bases. The CDR3 extends over 16 amino acids. Germline CDR1 reads SGHTS; CDR2 reads YDEGEE.

The chain joins TRBV2 to TRBJ2-1; 13 bases line up with TRBD2. Per the germline V gene, CDR1 is SNHLY and CDR2 is FYNNEI. V trimming: 0 bases; J trimming: 11 bases; junction bases outside the gene matches: 10. This CDR3 comprises 17 residues. CDR3 region: CASSEATRLAGGSQQFF. CDR3 DNA: TGTGCCAGCAGTGAAGCAACCCGACTAGCGGGAGGTTCCCAGCAGTTCTTC.

The chain combines TRBV4-1 with TRBJ2-3; D gene uncertain. The CDR3 contains 16 residues. Trimming removed 0 bases at V and 0 bases at J, with 10 bases between. Germline CDR1 is MGHRA and CDR2 is YSYEKL. This CDR3 reads CASSQDPAGSTDTQYF. Written as DNA, the CDR3 is TGCGCCAGCAGCCAAGATCCAGCTGGTAGCACAGATACGCAGTATTTT.

V usage is TRBV29-1 and J usage is TRBJ2-7, with 11 nucleotides matching TRBD2. CDR3 length: 18 amino acids. Germline CDR1 reads SQVTM; CDR2 reads ANQGSEA. J lost 6 bases, V lost 3 bases, and 19 bases had no gene match. The DNA of the CDR3 is TGCAGCGTTGAGGACCCCGGAATAGCGGGAGGGTCCAGCATCGAGCAGTACTTC. Translating gives CSVEDPGIAGGSSIEQYF.

This chain joins TRBV7-9 and TRBJ2-1; tentative D call: TRBD1 (5 bases). CDR1 and CDR2 (germline): SEHNR, FQNEAQ (reference sequence). Trimming removed 5 bases from V and 1 base from J, with 15 bases in between. This CDR3 is built from 16 residues. Written as DNA, the CDR3 is TGTGCCAGCAGCCCGCGCCAGGGTAGATCCTACAATGAGCAGTTCTTC. Translated: CASSPRQGRSYNEQFF.

Sample share makes this clone medium-sized. The identical CDR3 is also encoded by other nucleotide sequences in the sample. The genes are TRBV7-9 and TRBJ2-7; D not certain. CDR3 length equals 15 residues. V dropped 1 base and J dropped 2 bases, with 12 bases sitting between them. Looked up from germline, CDR1 is SEHNR and CDR2 is FQNEAQ (reference sequence). Here the CDR3 reads CASSLEGGFTYEQYF. CDR3 in DNA: TGTGCCAGCAGCTTAGAAGGTGGATTCACCTACGAGCAGTACTTC.

This clone has a single count. The V gene is TRBV18, the J gene TRBJ2-4; 7 nucleotides match TRBD1. V shed 6 bases, J shed 5 bases, and the junction held 7 bases outside the gene matches. The CDR3 covers 14 residues. Looked up from germline, CDR1 is KGHSH and CDR2 is LQKENI. The CDR3 region is CASSGTVNQNIQYF. The DNA for the CDR3 is TGTGCCAGCTCGGGGACAGTGAACCAAAACATTCAGTACTTC.

This sequence joins TRBV9 and TRBJ1-5; D remains unclear. V was cut by 0 bases and J by 5 bases, with 12 bases left in between. Germline V CDR1 and CDR2: SGDLS, YYNGEE. The CDR3 is 15 residues long. The CDR3 reads CASSVAPGGDQPQHF. CDR3 bases: TGTGCCAGCAGCGTAGCCCCGGGTGGCGATCAGCCCCAGCATTTT.

V usage is TRBV2 and J usage is TRBJ2-4, with unresolved D. Germline assignment: CDR1 SNHLY and CDR2 FYNNEI. The CDR3 covers 13 residues. V was shortened by 6 bases and J by 2 bases, with 8 bases between the two germline ends. Here the CDR3 reads CASSHPPKNIQYF. CDR3 nucleotides: TGTGCCAGCAGCCACCCCCCCAAAAACATTCAGTACTTC.

The chain links TRBV7-9 to TRBJ1-1; D is uncertain. The ends were cut back, 6 bases at V and 8 bases at J, with 16 bases in the middle. This CDR3 region has 13 residues. Germline V gene sequence: CDR1 SEHNR, CDR2 FQNEAQ (reference sequence). The CDR3 here is CASSFRVPPEAFF. CDR3 sequence (DNA): TGTGCCAGCAGTTTTCGGGTCCCGCCCGAAGCTTTCTTT.

V gene TRBV19 combines with J gene TRBJ1-1; no definite D call. From germline, CDR1 is LNHDA and CDR2 SQIVND (reference sequence). The CDR3 runs 12 residues. Between the trimmed V and J ends, which lost 8 bases and 4 bases, there was a span of 11 bases. CDR3 sequence (DNA): TGTGCCAGTGGGCATTCAGGCACTGAAGCTTTCTTT. The encoded protein is CASGHSGTEAFF. The entire variable domain, with the rest obtained from reference TRBV19 and TRBJ1-1, is as follows: DGGITQSPKYLFRKEGQNVTLSCEQNLNHDAMYWYRQDPGQGLRLIYYSQIVNDFQKGDIAEGYSVSREKKESFPLTVTSAQKNPTAFYLCASGHSGTEAFFGQGTRLTVV.

V is TRBV19 and J is TRBJ1-5; 7 bases line up with TRBD1. The CDR3 extends over 12 amino acids. J gave up 7 bases and V 9 bases, and 6 bases lay outside the gene matches. Per the germline V gene, CDR1 is LNHDA and CDR2 is SQIVND (reference sequence). Here the CDR3 DNA reads TGTGCCAGCAGACAGGGCTGGCAGCCCCAGCATTTT. Its protein product is CASRQGWQPQHF.

In its sample, this clone was seen a few times. The chain links TRBV29-1 to TRBJ1-2; D is undetermined. Trimming left V 3 bases short and J 0 bases short, with 2 bases between. The CDR3 consists of 11 residues. CDR1 SQVTM and CDR2 ANQGSEA come from the germline V gene. The CDR3, as DNA: TGCAGCGTTGATACTAACTATGGCTACACCTTC. Its protein product is CSVDTNYGYTF.

The chain combines TRBV19 with TRBJ1-1; D uncertain. Germline V gene sequence: CDR1 LNHDA, CDR2 SQIVND (reference sequence). This CDR3 is 12 amino acids long. V gave up 5 bases and J gave up 8 bases, with 12 bases separating them. The CDR3 coding sequence is TGTGCCAGTAGTCTAGGGTCACTGGAAGCTTTCTTT. This codes for CASSLGSLEAFF.

As to this clone: An end of the junction differs from the germline gene, which may be a read error. The chain recombines TRBV29-1 with TRBJ2-7; D gene ambiguous. The CDR3 spans 12 residues. CDR1 is SQVTM, CDR2 ANQGSEA, per germline. In DNA form, the CDR3 reads TGCAGCGTGGAAGGGAAAAGCTACGAGCAGTACTTC. It translates to CSVEGKSYEQYF.

The chain is built from TRBV21-1 and TRBJ1-1. TRBV21-1 has pseudogene status. The CDR3 has 14 residues. This chain's CDR3 is CASSKQGGLTEAFF. CDR3 coding DNA: TGTGCCAGCAGCAAACAGGGAGGTTTGACTGAAGCTTTCTTT.

The genes are TRBV29-1 and TRBJ1-3; no clear D gene. With 6 bases removed from V and 3 bases from J, the gap between germline ends came to 9 bases. Germline V gene data show CDR1 as SQVTM and CDR2 as ANQGSEA. The CDR3 runs to 12 residues. The CDR3 sequence: CSVWMDGNTIYF. The CDR3 nucleotides are TGCAGCGTATGGATGGATGGAAACACCATATATTTT.

The chain employs TRBV5-1 and TRBJ2-2, with a possible D match to TRBD1 (5 bases). Germline-derived CDR1 and CDR2 are SGHRS and YFSETQ. The ends were cut back, 0 bases at V and 6 bases at J, with 12 bases in the middle. The CDR3 runs to 15 residues. The CDR3 protein is CASSLGQRIAGELFF. DNA of the CDR3: TGCGCCAGCAGCTTGGGACAGAGAATTGCCGGGGAGCTGTTTTTT.

The chain has TRBV6-5 and TRBJ2-1, with a tentative D call TRBD2 (5 bases). The length of the CDR3 is 11 residues. Germline V gene lookup returns CDR1 MNHEY and CDR2 SVGAGI. V was pared by 5 bases and J by 8 bases, with 7 bases between. The CDR3 region is CASSEGYEQFF. DNA for the CDR3: TGTGCCAGCAGTGAGGGCTATGAGCAGTTCTTC.

This clone was detected a few times. The genes are TRBV7-6 and TRBJ2-3, with 11 nucleotides matching TRBD2. Germline CDR1 and CDR2: SGHVS and FNYEAQ. V lost 5 bases, J lost 0 bases, and 4 bases stayed unmatched. CDR3 length: 16 residues. CDR3 protein: CASSQWTSGSTDTQYF. For the CDR3, the DNA is TGTGCCAGCAGCCAATGGACTAGCGGGAGCACAGATACGCAGTATTTT. Drawing the rest from reference TRBV7-6 and TRBJ2-3, the complete variable domain is GAGVSQSPRYKVTKRGQDVALRCDPISGHVSLYWYRQALGQGPEFLTYFNYEAQQDKSGLPNDRFSAERPEGSISTLTIQRTEQRDSAMYRCASSQWTSGSTDTQYFGPGTRLTVL.

V is TRBV11-2 and J is TRBJ2-5; perhaps TRBD1 as D (5 bases). The CDR3 is 16 amino acids. V lost 1 base and J lost 4, with 16 bases in between. The germline V gene encodes CDR1 SGHAT and CDR2 FQNNGV. The CDR3 reads CASSLGGVAGPETQYF. CDR3 coding DNA: TGTGCCAGCAGCTTAGGTGGGGTGGCAGGGCCAGAGACCCAGTACTTC.

The chain recombines TRBV7-2 with TRBJ2-5; either TRBD1 or TRBD2 may fit D (6 bases each). This CDR3 has 15 amino acids. CDR1 is SGHTA and CDR2 is FQGNSA in the germline V gene. With 9 bases removed from V and 5 bases from J, the gap between germline ends came to 22 bases. CDR3 amino acids: CASPAHSGTGETQYF. The DNA for the CDR3 is TGTGCCAGTCCAGCCCATAGCGGAACAGGGGAGACCCAGTACTTC.

The CDR3 DNA reads TGTGCCAGCAGCGGGCGGTACAATGAGCAGTTCTTC. It translates to CASSGRYNEQFF. The genes are TRBV9 and TRBJ2-1; no clear D gene. This CDR3 is built from 12 residues. From germline, CDR1 is SGDLS and CDR2 YYNGEE. The V gene lost 3 bases and the J gene lost 4 bases, with 5 bases spanning the gap.

The chain couples TRBV29-1 to TRBJ2-7; D possibly uses TRBD1 or TRBD2 (5 bases each). Trimming removed 4 bases at V and 2 bases at J, with 18 bases between. The CDR3 spans 15 residues. Germline CDR1 is SQVTM and CDR2 is ANQGSEA. The CDR3 here is CSVVETGTGPYEQYF. CDR3 nucleotides: TGCAGCGTTGTGGAAACCGGGACGGGACCCTACGAGCAGTACTTC.

This rearrangement joins TRBV11-2 to TRBJ1-2, with D perhaps matching TRBD1 (6 bases). Germline V lookup: CDR1 SGHAT, CDR2 FQNNGV. This CDR3 region has 15 residues. V was pared by 1 base and J by 6 bases, with 15 bases between. The CDR3 nucleotides read TGTGCCAGCAGCTTAGGGTCAGGGGTATTGGATGGCTACACCTTC. It translates to CASSLGSGVLDGYTF.

V is TRBV27 and J is TRBJ2-5; D not resolved. The CDR3 totals 15 residues. Trimming left V 5 bases short and J 5 bases short, with 18 bases between. Germline lookup yields CDR1 MNHEY and CDR2 SMNVEV (reference sequence). The CDR3 DNA reads TGTGCCAGCAGTCCACGCCTATCTAGTTGGGAGACCCAGTACTTC. Translation: CASSPRLSSWETQYF.

This chain uses TRBV27 with TRBJ2-1; D is unclear. CDR1 and CDR2 (germline): MNHEY, SMNVEV (reference sequence). V was shortened by 0 bases and J by 10 bases, with 7 bases between the two germline ends. The CDR3 is made up of 12 amino acids. CDR3 amino acids: CASSLSAAEQFF. Written as DNA, the CDR3 is TGTGCCAGCAGTTTATCGGCAGCGGAGCAGTTCTTC.